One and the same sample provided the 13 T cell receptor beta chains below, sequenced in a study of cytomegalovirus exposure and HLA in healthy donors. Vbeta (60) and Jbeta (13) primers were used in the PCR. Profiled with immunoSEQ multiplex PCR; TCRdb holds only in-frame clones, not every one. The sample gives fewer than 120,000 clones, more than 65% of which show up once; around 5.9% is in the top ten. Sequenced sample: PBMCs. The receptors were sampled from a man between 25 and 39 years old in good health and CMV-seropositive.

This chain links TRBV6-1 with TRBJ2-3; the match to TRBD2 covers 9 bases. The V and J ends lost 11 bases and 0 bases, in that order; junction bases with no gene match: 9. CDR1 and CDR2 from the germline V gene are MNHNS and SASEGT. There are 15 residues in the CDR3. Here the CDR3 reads CAARGAGGSTDTQYF. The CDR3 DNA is TGTGCCGCAAGGGGGGCGGGGGGGAGCACAGATACGCAGTATTTT.

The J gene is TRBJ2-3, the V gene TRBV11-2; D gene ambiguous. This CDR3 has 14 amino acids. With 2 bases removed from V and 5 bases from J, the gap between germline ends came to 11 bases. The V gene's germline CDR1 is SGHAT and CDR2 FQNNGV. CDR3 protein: CASSLIHRGDTQYF. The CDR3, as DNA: TGTGCCAGCAGCTTAATTCACCGAGGAGATACGCAGTATTTT.

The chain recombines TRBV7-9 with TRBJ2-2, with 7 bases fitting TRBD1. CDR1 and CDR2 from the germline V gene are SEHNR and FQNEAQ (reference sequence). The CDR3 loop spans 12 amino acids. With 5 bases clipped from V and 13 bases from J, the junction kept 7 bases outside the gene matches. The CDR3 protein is CASSRGQSMLFF. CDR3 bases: TGTGCCAGCAGCAGGGGACAGTCGATGCTGTTTTTT. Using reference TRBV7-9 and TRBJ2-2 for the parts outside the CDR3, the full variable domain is DTGVSQNPRHKITKRGQNVTFRCDPISEHNRLYWYRQTLGQGPEFLTYFQNEAQLEKSRLLSDRFSAERPKGSFSTLEIQRTEQGDSAMYLCASSRGQSMLFFGEGSRLTVL.

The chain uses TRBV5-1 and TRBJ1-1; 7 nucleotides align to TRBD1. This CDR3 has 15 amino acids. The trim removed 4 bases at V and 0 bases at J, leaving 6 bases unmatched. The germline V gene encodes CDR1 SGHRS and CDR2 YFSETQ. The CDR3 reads CASSKRGQLNTEAFF. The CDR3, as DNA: TGCGCCAGCAGCAAAAGGGGACAGTTGAACACTGAAGCTTTCTTT.

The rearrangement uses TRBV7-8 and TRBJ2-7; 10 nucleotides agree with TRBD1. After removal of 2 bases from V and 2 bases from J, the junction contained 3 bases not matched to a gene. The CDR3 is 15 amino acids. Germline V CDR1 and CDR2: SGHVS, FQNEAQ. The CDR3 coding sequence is TGTGCCAGCAGCTTATCCGGGACAGGGGCCTACGAGCAGTACTTC. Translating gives CASSLSGTGAYEQYF.

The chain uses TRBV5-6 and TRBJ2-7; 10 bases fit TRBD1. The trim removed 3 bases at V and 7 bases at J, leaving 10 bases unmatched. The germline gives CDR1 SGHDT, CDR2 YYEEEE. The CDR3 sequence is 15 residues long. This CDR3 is CASSSLEWTGGEQYF. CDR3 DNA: TGTGCCAGCAGCTCCCTCGAATGGACAGGGGGGGAGCAGTACTTC.

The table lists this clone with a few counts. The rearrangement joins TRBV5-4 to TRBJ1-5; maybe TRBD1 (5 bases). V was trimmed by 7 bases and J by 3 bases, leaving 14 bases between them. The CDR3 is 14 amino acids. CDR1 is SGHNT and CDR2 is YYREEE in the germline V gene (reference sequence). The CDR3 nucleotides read TGTGCCAGCGGCCTCGACAGAATCAATCAGCCCCAGCATTTT. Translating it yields CASGLDRINQPQHF.

CDR3 in DNA: TGTGCCATCAGTGAGGGCAGAGCGGGGTCGGCAGATACGCAGTATTTT. Translated: CAISEGRAGSADTQYF. The chain employs TRBV10-3 and TRBJ2-3; 7 bases agree with TRBD2. CDR1 is ENHRY and CDR2 is SYGVKD in the germline V gene. The CDR3 is made up of 16 amino acids. With 2 bases clipped from V and 4 bases from J, the junction kept 9 bases outside the gene matches.

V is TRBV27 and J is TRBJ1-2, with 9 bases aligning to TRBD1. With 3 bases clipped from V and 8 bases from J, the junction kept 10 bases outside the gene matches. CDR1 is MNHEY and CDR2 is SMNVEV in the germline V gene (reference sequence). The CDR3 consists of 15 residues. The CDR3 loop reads CASSFSGTGLGGYTF. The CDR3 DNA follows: TGTGCCAGCAGTTTTTCCGGGACAGGGTTGGGGGGCTACACCTTC.

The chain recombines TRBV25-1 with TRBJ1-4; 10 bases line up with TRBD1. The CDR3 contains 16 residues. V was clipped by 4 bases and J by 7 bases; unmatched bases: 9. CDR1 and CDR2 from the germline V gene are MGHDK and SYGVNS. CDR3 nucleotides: TGTGCCAGCAGTGCAAGACAGGGGGCAGAGAGTGAAAAACTGTTTTTT. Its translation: CASSARQGAESEKLFF.

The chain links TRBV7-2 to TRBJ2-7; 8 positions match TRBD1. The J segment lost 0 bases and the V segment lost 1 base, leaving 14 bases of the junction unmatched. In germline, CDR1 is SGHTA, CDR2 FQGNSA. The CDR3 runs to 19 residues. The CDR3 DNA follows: TGTGCCAGCAGCTTAGTTGGCGGACAGGGAAGCTCAAGCTCCTACGAGCAGTACTTC. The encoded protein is CASSLVGGQGSSSSYEQYF.

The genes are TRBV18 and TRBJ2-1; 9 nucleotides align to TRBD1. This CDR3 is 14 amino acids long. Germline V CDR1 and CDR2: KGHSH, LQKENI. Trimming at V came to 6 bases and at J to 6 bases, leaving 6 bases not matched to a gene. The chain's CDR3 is CASSRDRGSNEQFF. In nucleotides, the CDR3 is TGTGCCAGCTCTCGTGACAGGGGGTCCAATGAGCAGTTCTTC.

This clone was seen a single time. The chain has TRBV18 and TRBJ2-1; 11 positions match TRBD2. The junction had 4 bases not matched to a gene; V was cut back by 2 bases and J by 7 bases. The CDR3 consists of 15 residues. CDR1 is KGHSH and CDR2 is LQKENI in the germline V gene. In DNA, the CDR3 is TGTGCCAGCTCACCAATAGCGGGGGGGTGGAATGAGCAGTTCTTC. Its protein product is CASSPIAGGWNEQFF. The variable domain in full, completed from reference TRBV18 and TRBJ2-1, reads NAGVMQNPRHLVRRRGQEARLRCSPMKGHSHVYWYRQLPEEGLKFMVYLQKENIIDESGMPKERFSAEFPKEGPSILRIQQVVRGDSAAYFCASSPIAGGWNEQFFGPGTRLTVL.